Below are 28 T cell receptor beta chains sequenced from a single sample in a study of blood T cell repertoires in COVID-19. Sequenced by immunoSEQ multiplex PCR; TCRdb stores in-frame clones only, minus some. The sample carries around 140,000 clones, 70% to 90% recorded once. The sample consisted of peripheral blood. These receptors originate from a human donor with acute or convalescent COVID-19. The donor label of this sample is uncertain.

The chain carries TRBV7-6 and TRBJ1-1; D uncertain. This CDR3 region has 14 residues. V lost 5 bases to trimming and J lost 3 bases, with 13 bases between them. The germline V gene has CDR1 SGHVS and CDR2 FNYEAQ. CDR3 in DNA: TGTGCCAGCAGCCTGTCAGGACTAGACACTGAAGCTTTCTTT. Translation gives CASSLSGLDTEAFF. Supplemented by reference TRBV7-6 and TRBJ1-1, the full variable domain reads GAGVSQSPRYKVTKRGQDVALRCDPISGHVSLYWYRQALGQGPEFLTYFNYEAQQDKSGLPNDRFSAERPEGSISTLTIQRTEQRDSAMYRCASSLSGLDTEAFFGQGTRLTVV.

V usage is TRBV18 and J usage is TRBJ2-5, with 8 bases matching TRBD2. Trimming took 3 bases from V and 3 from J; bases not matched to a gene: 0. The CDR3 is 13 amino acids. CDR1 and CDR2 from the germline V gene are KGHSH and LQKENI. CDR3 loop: CASSPGLEETQYF. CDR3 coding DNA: TGTGCCAGCTCACCGGGACTAGAAGAGACCCAGTACTTC.

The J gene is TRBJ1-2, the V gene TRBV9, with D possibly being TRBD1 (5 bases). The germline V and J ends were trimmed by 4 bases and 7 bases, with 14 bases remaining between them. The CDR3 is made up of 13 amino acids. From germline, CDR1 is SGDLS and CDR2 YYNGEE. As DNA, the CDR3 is TGTGCCAGCAGCCCTCGGGACTTTGCTGGCTACACCTTC. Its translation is CASSPRDFAGYTF.

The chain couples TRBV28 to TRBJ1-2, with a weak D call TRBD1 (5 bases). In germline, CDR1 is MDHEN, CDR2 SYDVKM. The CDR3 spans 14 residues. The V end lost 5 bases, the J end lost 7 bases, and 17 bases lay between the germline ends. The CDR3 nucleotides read TGTGCCAGCAGTGCACCGGGACTCTCGGCTGGCTACACCTTC. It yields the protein CASSAPGLSAGYTF.

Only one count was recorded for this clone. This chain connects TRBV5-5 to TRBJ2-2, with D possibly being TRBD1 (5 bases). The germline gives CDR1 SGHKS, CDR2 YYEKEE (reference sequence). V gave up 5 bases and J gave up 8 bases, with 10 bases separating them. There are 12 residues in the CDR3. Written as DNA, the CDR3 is TGTGCCAGCAGGCCAGGGTTAGGGGAGCTGTTTTTT. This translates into CASRPGLGELFF.

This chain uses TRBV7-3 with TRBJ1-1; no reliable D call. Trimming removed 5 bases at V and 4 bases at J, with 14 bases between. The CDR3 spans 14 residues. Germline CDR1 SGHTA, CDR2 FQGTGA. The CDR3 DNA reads TGTGCCAGCAGCCCCCAGGTTTCGGCCACTGAAGCTTTCTTT. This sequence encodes CASSPQVSATEAFF.

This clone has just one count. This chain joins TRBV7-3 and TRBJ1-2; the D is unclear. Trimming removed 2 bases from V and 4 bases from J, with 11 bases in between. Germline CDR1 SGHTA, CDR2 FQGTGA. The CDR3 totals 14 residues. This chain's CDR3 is CASSLGGNSYGYTF. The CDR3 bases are TGTGCCAGCAGCTTAGGAGGGAATTCCTATGGCTACACCTTC.

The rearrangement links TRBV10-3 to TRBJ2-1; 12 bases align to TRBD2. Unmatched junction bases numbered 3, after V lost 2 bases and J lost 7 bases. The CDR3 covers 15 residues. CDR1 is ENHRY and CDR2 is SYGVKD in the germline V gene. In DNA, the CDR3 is TGTGCCATCAGTGAGGAGACTAGCGGGAGAAATGAGCAGTTCTTC. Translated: CAISEETSGRNEQFF.

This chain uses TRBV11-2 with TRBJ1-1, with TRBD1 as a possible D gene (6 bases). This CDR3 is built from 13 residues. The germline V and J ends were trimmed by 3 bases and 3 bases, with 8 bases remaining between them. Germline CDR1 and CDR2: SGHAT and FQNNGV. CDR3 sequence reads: CASSFYRDTEAFF. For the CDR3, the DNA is TGTGCCAGCAGCTTTTACAGGGACACTGAAGCTTTCTTT.

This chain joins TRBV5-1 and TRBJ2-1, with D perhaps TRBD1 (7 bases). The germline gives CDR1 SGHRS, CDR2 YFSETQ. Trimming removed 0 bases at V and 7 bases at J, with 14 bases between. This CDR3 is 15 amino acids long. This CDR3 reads CASSLEGGAGNEQFF. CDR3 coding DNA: TGCGCCAGCAGCTTGGAAGGGGGCGCGGGAAATGAGCAGTTCTTC.

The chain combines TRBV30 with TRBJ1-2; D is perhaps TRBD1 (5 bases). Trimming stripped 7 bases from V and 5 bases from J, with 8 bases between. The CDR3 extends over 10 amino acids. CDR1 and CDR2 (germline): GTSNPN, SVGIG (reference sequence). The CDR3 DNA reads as TGTGCCTCGGGGGAGTATGGCTACACCTTC. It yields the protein CASGEYGYTF. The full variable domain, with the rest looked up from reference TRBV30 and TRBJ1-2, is SQTIHQWPATLVQPVGSPLSLECTVEGTSNPNLYWYRQAAGRGLQLLFYSVGIGQISSEVPQNLSASRPQDRQFILSSKKLLLSDSGFYLCASGEYGYTFGSGTRLTVV.

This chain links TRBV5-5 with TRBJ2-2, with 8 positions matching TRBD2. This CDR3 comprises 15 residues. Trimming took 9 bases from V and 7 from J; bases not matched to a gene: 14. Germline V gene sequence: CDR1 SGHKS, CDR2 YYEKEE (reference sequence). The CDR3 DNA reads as TGTGCCACCTCCTCAAGGACTAGCCCCAGCGGGGAGCTGTTTTTT. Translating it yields CATSSRTSPSGELFF.

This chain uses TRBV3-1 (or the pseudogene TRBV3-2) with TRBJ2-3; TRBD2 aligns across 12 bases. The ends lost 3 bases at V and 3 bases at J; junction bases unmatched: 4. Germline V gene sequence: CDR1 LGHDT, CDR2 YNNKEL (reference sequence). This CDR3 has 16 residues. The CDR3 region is CASSQPGTSGTDTQYF. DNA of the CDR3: TGTGCCAGCAGCCAGCCCGGGACTAGCGGGACAGATACGCAGTATTTT.

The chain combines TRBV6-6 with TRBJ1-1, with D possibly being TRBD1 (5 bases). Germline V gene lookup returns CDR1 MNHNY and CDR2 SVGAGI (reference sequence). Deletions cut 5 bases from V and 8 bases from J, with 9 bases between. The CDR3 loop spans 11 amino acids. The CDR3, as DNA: TGTGCCAGCAGTCCGCGACAGGAAGCTTTCTTT. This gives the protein CASSPRQEAFF.

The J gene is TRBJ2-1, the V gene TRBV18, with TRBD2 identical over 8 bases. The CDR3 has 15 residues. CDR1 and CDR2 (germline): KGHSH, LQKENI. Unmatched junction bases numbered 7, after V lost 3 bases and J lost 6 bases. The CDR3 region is CASSPPSAGGNEQFF. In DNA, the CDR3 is TGTGCCAGCTCACCCCCGAGCGCGGGGGGCAATGAGCAGTTCTTC.

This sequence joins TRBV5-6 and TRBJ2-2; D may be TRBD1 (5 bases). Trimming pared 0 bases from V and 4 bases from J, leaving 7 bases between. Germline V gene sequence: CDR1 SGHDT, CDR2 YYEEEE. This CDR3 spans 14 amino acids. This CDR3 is CASSLAQGTGELFF. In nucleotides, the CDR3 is TGTGCCAGCAGCTTGGCCCAGGGCACCGGGGAGCTGTTTTTT.

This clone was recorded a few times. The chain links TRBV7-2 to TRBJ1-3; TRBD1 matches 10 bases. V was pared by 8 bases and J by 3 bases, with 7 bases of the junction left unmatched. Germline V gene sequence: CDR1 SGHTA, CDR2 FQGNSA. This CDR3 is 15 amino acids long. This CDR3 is CASRDRGFSGNTIYF. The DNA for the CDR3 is TGTGCCAGCCGGGACAGGGGTTTTAGTGGAAACACCATATATTTT. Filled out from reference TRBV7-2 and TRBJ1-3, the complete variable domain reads GAGVSQSPSNKVTEKGKDVELRCDPISGHTALYWYRQSLGQGLEFLIYFQGNSAPDKSGLPSDRFSAERTGGSVSTLTIQRTQQEDSAVYLCASRDRGFSGNTIYFGEGSWLTVV.

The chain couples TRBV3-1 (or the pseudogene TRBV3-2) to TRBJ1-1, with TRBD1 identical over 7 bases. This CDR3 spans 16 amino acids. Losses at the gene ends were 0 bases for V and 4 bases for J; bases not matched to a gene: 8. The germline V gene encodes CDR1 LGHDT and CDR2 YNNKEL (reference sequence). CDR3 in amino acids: CASSQDLGQGGTEAFF. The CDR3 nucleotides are TGTGCCAGCAGCCAAGATTTGGGTCAGGGGGGCACTGAAGCTTTCTTT.

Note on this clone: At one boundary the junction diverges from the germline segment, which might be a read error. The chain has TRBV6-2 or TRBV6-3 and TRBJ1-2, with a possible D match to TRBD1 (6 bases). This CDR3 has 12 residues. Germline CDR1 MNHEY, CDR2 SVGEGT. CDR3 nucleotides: TGTGCCAGCAGCCAGGGACATTATGACTACACCTTC. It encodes CASSQGHYDYTF.

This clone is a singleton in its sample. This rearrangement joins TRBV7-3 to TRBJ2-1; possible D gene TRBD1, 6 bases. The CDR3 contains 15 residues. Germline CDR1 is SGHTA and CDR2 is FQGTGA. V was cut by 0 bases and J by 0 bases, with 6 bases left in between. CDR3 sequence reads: CASSLTGASYNEQFF. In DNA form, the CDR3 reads TGTGCCAGCAGCTTAACGGGGGCCTCCTACAATGAGCAGTTCTTC.

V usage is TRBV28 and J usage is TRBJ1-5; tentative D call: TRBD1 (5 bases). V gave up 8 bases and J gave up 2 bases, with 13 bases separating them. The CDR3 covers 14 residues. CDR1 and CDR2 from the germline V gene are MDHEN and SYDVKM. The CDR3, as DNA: TGTGCCAGCGGCGGGGGAGGTGGCAATCAGCCCCAGCATTTT. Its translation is CASGGGGGNQPQHF.

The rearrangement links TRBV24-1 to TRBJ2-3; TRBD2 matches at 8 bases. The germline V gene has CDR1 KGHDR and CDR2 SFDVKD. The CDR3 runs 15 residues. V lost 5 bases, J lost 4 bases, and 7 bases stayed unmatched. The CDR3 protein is CATSVKRGFSDTQYF. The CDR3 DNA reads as TGTGCCACCAGTGTAAAGCGGGGGTTTTCAGATACGCAGTATTTT.

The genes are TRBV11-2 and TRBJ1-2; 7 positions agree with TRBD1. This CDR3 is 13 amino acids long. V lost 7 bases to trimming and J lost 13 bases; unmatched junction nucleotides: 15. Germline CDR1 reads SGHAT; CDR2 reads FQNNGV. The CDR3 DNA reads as TGTGCCAGCACCCCGGGAGGGGGCTTGCCTCCCACCTTC. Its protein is CASTPGGGLPPTF.

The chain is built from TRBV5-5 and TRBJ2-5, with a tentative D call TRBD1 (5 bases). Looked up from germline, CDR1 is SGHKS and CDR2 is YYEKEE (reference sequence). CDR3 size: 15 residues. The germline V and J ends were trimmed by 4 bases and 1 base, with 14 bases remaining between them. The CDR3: CASSPRAGFQETQYF. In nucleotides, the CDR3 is TGTGCCAGCAGCCCTAGGGCAGGGTTCCAAGAGACCCAGTACTTC.

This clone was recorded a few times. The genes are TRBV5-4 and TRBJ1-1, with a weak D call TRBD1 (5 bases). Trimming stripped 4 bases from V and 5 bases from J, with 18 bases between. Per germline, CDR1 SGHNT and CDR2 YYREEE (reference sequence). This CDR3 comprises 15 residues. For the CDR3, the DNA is TGTGCCAGCAGCCTACCACAGAGGGGAGGGACTGAAGCTTTCTTT. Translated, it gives CASSLPQRGGTEAFF.

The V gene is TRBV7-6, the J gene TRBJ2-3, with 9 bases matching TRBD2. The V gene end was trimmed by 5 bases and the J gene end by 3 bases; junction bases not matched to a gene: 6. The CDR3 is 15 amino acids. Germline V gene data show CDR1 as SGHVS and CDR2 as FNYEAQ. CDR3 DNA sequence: TGTGCCAGCAGCCCGCGGGGGGGTAATACAGATACGCAGTATTTT. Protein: CASSPRGGNTDTQYF.

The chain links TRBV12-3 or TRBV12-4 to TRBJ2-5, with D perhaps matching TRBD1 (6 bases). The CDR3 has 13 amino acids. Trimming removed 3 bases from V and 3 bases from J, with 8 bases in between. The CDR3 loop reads CASSFGTKETQYF. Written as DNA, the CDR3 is TGTGCCAGCAGTTTTGGGACAAAAGAGACCCAGTACTTC.

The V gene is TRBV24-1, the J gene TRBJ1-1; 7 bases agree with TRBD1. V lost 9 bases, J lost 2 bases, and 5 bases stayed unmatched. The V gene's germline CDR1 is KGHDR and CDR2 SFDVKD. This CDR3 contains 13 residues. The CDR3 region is CATQRQGNTEAFF. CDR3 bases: TGTGCCACCCAACGACAGGGAAACACTGAAGCTTTCTTT.